Detailed here is one T cell receptor beta chain. Original analysis: Estimated nucleated cell counts came from reference gene primer amplification. Sequenced by immunoSEQ multiplex PCR; TCRdb stores in-frame clones only, minus some. V, J and clone size reflect that table, while D and trimming were determined from the DNA. The sample consists of 150,000 to 200,000 clones, approximately 85% of them appearing once. The sample is drawn from a study of blood T cell repertoires in COVID-19. Study-level information: Italy, Spain and the United States were the sources of the convalescent and acute COVID-19 samples.

Germline V gene lookup returns CDR1 MNHEY and CDR2 SMNVEV (reference sequence). The CDR3 has 16 amino acids. The V end lost 5 bases, the J end lost 0 bases, and 16 bases lay between the germline ends. Assignments of participants to cohorts depended upon their own reported clinical history. This sequence was found in a man between 40 and 49 years old who had recovered from COVID-19. Material: PBMCs or T cells enriched from blood (not recorded which). The chain carries TRBV27 and TRBJ1-2; D gene unclear. CDR3 DNA: TGTGCCAGCAGTCCTCGACGGGGTGCTGCTAACTATGGCTACACCTTC. Translating gives CASSPRRGAANYGYTF.